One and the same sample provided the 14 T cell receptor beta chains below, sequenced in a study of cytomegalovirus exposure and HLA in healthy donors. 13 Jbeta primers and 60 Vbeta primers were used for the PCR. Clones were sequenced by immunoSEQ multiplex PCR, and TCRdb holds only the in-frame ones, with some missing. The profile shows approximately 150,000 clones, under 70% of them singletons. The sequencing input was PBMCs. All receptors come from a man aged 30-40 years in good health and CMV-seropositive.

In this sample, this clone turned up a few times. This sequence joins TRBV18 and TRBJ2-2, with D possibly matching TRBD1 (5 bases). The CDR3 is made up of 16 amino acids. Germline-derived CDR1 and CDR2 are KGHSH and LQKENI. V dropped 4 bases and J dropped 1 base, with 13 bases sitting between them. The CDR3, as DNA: TGTGCCAGCTCACTACAGGCAGTGGGGAACACCGGGGAGCTGTTTTTT. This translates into CASSLQAVGNTGELFF.

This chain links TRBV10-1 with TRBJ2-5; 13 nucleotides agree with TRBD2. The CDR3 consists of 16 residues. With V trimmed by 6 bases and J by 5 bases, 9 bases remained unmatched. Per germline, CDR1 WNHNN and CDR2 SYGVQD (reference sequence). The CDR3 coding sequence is TGCGCCAGCAGAGCCATACTAGCGGGAGGGGCGGAGACCCAGTACTTC. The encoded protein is CASRAILAGGAETQYF.

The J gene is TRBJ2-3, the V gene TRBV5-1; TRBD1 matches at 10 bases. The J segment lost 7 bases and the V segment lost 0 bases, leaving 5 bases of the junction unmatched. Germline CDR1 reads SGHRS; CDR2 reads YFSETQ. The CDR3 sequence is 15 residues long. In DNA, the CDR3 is TGCGCCAGCAGCTTGGATGGACAGGGGGAAAATACGCAGTATTTT. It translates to CASSLDGQGENTQYF.

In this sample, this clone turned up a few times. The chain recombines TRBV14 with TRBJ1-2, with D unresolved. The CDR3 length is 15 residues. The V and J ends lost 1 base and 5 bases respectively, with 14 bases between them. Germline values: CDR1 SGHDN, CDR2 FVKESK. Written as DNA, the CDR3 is TGTGCCAGCAGCCAAGGTCGGTGGTTTACGTATGGCTACACCTTC. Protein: CASSQGRWFTYGYTF.

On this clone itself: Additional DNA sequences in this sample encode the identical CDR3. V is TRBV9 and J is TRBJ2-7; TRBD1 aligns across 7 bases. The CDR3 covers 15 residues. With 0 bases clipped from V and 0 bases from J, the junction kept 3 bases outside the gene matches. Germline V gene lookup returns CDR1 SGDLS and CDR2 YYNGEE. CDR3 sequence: CASSVAAGGSYEQYF. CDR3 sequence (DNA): TGTGCCAGCAGCGTAGCGGCAGGGGGCTCCTACGAGCAGTACTTC.

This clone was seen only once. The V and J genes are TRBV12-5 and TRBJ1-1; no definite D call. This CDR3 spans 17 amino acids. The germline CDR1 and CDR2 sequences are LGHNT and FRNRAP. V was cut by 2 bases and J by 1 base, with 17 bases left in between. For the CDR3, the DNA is TGTGCTAGTGGTTTGACGGGATATTCCGCGGGGAACACTGAAGCTTTCTTT. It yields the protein CASGLTGYSAGNTEAFF.

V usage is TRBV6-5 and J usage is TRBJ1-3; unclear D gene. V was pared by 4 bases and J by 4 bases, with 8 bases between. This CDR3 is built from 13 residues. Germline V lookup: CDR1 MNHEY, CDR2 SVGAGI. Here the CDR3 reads CASSLQRGNTIYF. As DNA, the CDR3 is TGTGCCAGCAGTTTGCAGAGGGGAAACACCATATATTTT.

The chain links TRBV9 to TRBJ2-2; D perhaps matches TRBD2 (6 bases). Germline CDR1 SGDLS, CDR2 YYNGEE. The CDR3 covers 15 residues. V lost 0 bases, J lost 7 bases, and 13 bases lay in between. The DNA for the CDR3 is TGTGCCAGCAGCGTAGAGGCTAGCGATGGCGGGGAGCTGTTTTTT. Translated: CASSVEASDGGELFF.

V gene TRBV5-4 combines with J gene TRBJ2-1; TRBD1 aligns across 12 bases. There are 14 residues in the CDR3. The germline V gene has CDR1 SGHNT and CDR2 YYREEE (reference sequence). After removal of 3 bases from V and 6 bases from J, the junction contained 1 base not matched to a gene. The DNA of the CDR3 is TGTGCCAGCAGCTGGGGACAGGGGGCCAATGAGCAGTTCTTC. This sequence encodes CASSWGQGANEQFF. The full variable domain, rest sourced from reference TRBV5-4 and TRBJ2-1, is ETGVTQSPTHLIKTRGQQVTLRCSSQSGHNTVSWYQQALGQGPQFIFQYYREEENGRGNFPPRFSGLQFPNYSSELNVNALELDDSALYLCASSWGQGANEQFFGPGTRLTVL.

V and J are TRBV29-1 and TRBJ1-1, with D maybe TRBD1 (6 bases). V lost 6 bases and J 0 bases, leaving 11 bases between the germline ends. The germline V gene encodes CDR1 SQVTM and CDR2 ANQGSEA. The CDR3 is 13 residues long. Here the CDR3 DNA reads TGCAGCGTACGGACAGCCATGAACACTGAAGCTTTCTTT. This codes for CSVRTAMNTEAFF.

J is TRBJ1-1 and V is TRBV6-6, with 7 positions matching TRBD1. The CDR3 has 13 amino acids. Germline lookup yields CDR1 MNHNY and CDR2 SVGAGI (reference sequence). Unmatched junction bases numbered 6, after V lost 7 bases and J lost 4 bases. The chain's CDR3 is CASIRGDGTEAFF. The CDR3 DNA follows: TGTGCCAGCATCAGGGGGGATGGCACTGAAGCTTTCTTT.

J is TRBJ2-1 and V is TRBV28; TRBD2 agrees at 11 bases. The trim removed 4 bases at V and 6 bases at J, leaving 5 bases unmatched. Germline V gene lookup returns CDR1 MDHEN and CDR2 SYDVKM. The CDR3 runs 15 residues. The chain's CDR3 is CASSYHGTSGNEQFF. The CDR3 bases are TGTGCCAGCAGTTACCACGGGACTAGCGGCAATGAGCAGTTCTTC.

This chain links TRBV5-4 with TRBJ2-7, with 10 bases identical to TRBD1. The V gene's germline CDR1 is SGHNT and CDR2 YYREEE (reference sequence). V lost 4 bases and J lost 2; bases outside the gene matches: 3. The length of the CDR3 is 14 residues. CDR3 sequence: CASSAGQGAYEQYF. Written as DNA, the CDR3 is TGTGCCAGCAGCGCCGGACAGGGGGCCTACGAGCAGTACTTC.

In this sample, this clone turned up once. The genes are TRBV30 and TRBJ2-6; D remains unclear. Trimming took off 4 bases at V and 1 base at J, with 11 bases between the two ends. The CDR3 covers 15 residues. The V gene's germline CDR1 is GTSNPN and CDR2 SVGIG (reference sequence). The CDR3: CAWIKKTSGANVLTF. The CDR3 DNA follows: TGTGCCTGGATCAAAAAGACTTCTGGGGCCAACGTCCTGACTTTC.